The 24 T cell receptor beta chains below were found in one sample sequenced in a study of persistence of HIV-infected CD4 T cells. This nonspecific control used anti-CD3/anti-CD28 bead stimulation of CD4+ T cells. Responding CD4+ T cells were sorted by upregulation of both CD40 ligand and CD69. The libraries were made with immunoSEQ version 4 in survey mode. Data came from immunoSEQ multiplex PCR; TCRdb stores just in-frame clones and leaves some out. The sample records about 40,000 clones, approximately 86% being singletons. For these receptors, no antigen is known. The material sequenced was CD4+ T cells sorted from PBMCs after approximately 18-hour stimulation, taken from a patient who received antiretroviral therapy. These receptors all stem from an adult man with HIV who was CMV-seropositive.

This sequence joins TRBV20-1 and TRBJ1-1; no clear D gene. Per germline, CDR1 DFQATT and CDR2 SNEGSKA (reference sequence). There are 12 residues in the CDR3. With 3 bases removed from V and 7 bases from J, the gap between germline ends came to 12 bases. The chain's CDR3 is CSASAAADEAFF. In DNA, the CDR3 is TGCAGTGCTAGTGCGGCGGCTGATGAAGCTTTCTTT.

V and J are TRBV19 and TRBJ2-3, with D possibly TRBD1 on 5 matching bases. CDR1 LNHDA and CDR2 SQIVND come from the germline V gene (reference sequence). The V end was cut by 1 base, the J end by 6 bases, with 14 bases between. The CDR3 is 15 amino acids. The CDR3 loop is CASSIVRGSLDTQYF. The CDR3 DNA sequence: TGTGCCAGTAGTATAGTTAGGGGTAGCTTGGATACGCAGTATTTT.

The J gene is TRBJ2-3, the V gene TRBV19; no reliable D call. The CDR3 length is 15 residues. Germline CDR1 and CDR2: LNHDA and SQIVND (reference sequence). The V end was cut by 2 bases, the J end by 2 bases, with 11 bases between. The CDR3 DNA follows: TGTGCCAGTAGTATACAAGGGCAGGTCACAGATACGCAGTATTTT. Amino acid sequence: CASSIQGQVTDTQYF.

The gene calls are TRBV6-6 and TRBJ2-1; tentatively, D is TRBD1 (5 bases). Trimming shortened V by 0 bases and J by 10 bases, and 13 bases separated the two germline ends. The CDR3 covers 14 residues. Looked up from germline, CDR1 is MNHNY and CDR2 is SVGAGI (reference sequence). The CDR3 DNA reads TGTGCCAGCAGTTACTCGTCAGGGATGAGGGAGCAGTTCTTC. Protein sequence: CASSYSSGMREQFF.

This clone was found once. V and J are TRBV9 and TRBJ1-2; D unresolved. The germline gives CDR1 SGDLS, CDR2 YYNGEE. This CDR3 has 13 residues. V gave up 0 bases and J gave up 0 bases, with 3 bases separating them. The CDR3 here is CASSVVSNYGYTF. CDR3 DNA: TGTGCCAGCAGCGTAGTTTCTAACTATGGCTACACCTTC.

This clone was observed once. CDR3 loop: CAISDGQRARTEAFF. CDR3 coding DNA: TGTGCCATCAGTGATGGACAGAGGGCTAGGACTGAAGCTTTCTTT. The gene calls are TRBV10-3 and TRBJ1-1, with D possibly matching TRBD1 (6 bases). The CDR3 consists of 15 residues. CDR1 is ENHRY and CDR2 is SYGVKD in the germline V gene. V was trimmed by 3 bases and J by 5 bases, leaving 16 bases between them.

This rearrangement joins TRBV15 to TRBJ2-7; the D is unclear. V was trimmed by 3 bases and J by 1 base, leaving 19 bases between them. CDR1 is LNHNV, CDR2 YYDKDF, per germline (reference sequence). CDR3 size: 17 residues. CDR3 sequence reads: CATSSSTLGWVSYEQYF. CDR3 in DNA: TGTGCCACCAGCAGCAGCACCCTTGGGTGGGTGTCCTACGAGCAGTACTTC.

This chain's CDR3 is CASSHGSYEQYF. CDR3 sequence (DNA): TGTGCCAGCAGCCACGGTTCCTACGAGCAGTACTTC. The chain couples TRBV7-8 to TRBJ2-7; D uncertain. V lost 5 bases and J 1 base, leaving 6 bases between the germline ends. This CDR3 is built from 12 residues. Germline CDR1 reads SGHVS; CDR2 reads FQNEAQ.

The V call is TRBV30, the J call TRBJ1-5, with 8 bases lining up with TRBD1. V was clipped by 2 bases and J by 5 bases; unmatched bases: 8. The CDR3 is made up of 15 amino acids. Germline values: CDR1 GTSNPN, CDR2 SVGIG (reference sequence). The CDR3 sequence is CAWSKVDRADQPQHF. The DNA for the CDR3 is TGTGCCTGGAGTAAAGTGGACAGGGCCGATCAGCCCCAGCATTTT.

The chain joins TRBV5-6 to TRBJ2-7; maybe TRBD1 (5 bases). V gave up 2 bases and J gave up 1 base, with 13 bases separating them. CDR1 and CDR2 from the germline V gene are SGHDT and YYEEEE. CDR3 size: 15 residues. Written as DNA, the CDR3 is TGTGCCAGCAGCTTCCGACAGTCATTTTCCTACGAGCAGTACTTC. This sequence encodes CASSFRQSFSYEQYF.

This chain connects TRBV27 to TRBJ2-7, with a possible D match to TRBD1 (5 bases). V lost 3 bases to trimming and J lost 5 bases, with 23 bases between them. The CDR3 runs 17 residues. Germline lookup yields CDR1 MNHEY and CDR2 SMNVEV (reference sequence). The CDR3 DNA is TGTGCCAGCAGTTTCTCATGGGGTCGTTACAGGACAAACGAGCAGTACTTC. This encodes CASSFSWGRYRTNEQYF.

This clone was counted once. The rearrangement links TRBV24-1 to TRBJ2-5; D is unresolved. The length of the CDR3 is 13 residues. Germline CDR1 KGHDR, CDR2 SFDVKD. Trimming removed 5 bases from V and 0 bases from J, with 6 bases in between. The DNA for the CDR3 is TGTGCCACCAGTGGACCCGACCAAGAGACCCAGTACTTC. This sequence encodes CATSGPDQETQYF.

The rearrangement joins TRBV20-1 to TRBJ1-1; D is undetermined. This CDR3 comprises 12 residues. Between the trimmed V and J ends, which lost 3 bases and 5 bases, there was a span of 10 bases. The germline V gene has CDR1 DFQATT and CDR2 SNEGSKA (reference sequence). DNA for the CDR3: TGCAGTGCTAGTGGGCCTGTGACTGAAGCTTTCTTT. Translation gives CSASGPVTEAFF.

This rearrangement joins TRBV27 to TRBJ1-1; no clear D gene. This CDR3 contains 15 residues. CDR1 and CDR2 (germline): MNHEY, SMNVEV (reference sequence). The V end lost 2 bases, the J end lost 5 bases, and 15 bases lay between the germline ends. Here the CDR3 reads CASSLIATRTTEAFF. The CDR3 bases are TGTGCCAGCAGTTTAATCGCTACTCGTACGACTGAAGCTTTCTTT.

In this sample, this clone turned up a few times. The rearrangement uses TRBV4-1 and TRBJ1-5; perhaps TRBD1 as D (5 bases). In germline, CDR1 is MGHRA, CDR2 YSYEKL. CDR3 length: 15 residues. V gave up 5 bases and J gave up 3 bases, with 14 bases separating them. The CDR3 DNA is TGCGCCAGCAGCTCCGCGGACACCTTCAATCAGCCCCAGCATTTT. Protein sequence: CASSSADTFNQPQHF.

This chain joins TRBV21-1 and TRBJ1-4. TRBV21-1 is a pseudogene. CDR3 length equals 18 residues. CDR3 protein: CASSKGLTTAATNEKLFF. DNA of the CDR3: TGTGCCAGCAGCAAAGGCCTTACCACGGCTGCAACTAATGAAAAACTGTTTTTT.

In DNA form, the CDR3 reads TGTGCCTGGAGTGTTCCGGGACAGATGAACACTGAAGCTTTCTTT. Protein sequence: CAWSVPGQMNTEAFF. The chain couples TRBV30 to TRBJ1-1, with 7 bases aligning to TRBD1. After removal of 0 bases from V and 0 bases from J, the junction contained 4 bases not matched to a gene. The CDR3 extends over 15 amino acids. The germline gives CDR1 GTSNPN, CDR2 SVGIG (reference sequence). The variable domain in full, with the rest retrieved from reference TRBV30 and TRBJ1-1, is SQTIHQWPATLVQPVGSPLSLECTVEGTSNPNLYWYRQAAGRGLQLLFYSVGIGQISSEVPQNLSASRPQDRQFILSSKKLLLSDSGFYLCAWSVPGQMNTEAFFGQGTRLTVV.

The CDR3 DNA reads as TGTGCCAGCAAGATACAGGGCTACGAGCAGTACTTC. Protein sequence: CASKIQGYEQYF. This sequence joins TRBV7-2 and TRBJ2-7; D is perhaps TRBD1 (6 bases). The CDR3 consists of 12 residues. Per germline, CDR1 SGHTA and CDR2 FQGNSA. V was cut by 7 bases and J by 3 bases, with 10 bases left in between.

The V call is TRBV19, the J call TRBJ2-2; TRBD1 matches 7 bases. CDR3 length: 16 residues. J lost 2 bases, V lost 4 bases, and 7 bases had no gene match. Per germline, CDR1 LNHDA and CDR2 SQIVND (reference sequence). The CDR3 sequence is CASSTRGSLNTGELFF. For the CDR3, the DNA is TGTGCCAGTAGTACCAGGGGGTCACTTAACACCGGGGAGCTGTTTTTT.

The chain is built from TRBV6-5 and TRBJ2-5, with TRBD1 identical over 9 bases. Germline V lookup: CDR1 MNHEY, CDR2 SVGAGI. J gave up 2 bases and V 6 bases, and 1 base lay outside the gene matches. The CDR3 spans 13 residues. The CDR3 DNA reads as TGTGCCAGCAGACAGGGGGCGCAAGAGACCCAGTACTTC. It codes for CASRQGAQETQYF.

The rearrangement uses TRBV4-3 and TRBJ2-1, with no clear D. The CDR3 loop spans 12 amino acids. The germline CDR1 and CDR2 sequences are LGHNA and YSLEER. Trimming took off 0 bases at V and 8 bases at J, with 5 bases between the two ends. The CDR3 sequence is CASSQDRDEQFF. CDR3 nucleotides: TGCGCCAGCAGCCAAGATAGAGATGAGCAGTTCTTC.

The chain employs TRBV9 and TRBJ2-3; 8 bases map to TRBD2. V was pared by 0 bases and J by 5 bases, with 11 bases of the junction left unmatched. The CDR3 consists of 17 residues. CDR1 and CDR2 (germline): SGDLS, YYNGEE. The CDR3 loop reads CASSVAGGSGVQDTQYF. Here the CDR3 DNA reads TGTGCCAGCAGCGTAGCGGGGGGGTCAGGGGTACAAGATACGCAGTATTTT.

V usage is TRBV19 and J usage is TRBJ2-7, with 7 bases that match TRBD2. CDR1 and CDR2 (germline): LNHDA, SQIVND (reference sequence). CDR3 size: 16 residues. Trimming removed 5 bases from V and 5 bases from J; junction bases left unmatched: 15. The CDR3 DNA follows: TGTGCCAGTAGTGGATCGCCCACCGGCGGGAGAAACGAGCAGTACTTC. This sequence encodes CASSGSPTGGRNEQYF.

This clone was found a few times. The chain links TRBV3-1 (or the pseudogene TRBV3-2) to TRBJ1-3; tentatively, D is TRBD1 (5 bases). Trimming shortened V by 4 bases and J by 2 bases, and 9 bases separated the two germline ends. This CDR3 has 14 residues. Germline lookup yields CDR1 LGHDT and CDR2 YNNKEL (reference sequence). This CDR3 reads CASSPTVAGNTIYF. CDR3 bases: TGTGCCAGCAGCCCGACAGTAGCTGGAAACACCATATATTTT.